The source of this TCR beta chain is a study of blood T cell repertoires in COVID-19. Some clones are missing from TCRdb's copy, which holds only in-frame ones; the method was immunoSEQ multiplex PCR. The sample lists approximately 200,000 clones, 70% to 90% occurring once. Sequencing was performed on peripheral blood. The clonotype originates from a young woman with active or convalescent COVID-19.

CDR3: CASTWATPDTEAFF. In DNA form, the CDR3 reads TGTGCCAGCACCTGGGCGACACCCGACACTGAAGCTTTCTTT. V and J are TRBV28 and TRBJ1-1, with D unresolved. The CDR3 covers 14 residues. Germline CDR1 MDHEN, CDR2 SYDVKM. Deletions cut 7 bases from V and 3 bases from J, with 15 bases between.